This T cell receptor beta chain derives from a study of Ad26.COV2.S vaccination and SARS-CoV-2 variants. Overall study: Vaccine-arm donor from the placebo-controlled COV1001 Ad26.COV2.S trial. Doses of Ad26.COV2.S were injected into muscle once or twice, 56 days apart.

Overall study results and limits: Vaccinees and placebo recipients showed similar non-spike TCR breadth.

Germline values: CDR1 GTSNPN, CDR2 SVGIG (reference sequence). Losses at the gene ends were 7 bases for V and 4 bases for J; bases not matched to a gene: 13. The CDR3 runs 15 residues. Here immunoSEQ multiplex PCR was the method, and the copy in TCRdb shows in-frame clones only, minus some. The table includes 440,000 or so clones, about 89% detected once. Treatment reported: some 19 received Ad26.COV2.S at low or high dose, single or two shots; about 5 received placebo; per-sample allocation not given. Material that was analyzed had been drawn on day 63 after the first vaccine or placebo injection. An adult of 18-55 years in Boston served as donor. As regards this clone: Its cognate antigen is unknown.

The V and J genes are TRBV30 and TRBJ1-2, with TRBD1 matching over 9 bases. The sample in question was peripheral blood, obtained in a trial of Ad26.COV2.S vaccine versus placebo. The sequence was obtained from a person between 18 and 65 years old who received the Ad26.COV2.S COVID-19 vaccine or a placebo. The CDR3 nucleotides are TGTGCCTTACTGACCGGGACAGGGAGTTTCTATGGCTACACCTTC. Amino acids: CALLTGTGSFYGYTF.